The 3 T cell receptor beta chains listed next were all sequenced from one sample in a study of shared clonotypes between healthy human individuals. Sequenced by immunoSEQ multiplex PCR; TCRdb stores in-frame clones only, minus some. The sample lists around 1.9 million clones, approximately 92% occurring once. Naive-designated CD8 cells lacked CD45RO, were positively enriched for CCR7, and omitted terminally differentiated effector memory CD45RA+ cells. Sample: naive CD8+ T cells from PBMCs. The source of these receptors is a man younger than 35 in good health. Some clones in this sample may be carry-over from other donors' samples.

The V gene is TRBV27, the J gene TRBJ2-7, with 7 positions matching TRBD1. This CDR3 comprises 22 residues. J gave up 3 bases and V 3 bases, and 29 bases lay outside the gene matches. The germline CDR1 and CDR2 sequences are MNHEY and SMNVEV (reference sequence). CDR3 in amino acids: CASSFPTPGTDITTPSYYEQYF. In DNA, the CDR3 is TGTGCCAGCAGTTTCCCCACGCCCGGGACAGATATTACCACCCCCTCCTACTACGAGCAGTACTTC.

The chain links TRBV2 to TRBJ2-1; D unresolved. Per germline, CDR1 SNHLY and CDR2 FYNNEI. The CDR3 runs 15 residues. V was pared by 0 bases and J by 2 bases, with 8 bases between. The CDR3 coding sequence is TGTGCCAGCAGTGAAGCGGCAGGTCCCTACAATGAGCAGTTCTTC. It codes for CASSEAAGPYNEQFF.

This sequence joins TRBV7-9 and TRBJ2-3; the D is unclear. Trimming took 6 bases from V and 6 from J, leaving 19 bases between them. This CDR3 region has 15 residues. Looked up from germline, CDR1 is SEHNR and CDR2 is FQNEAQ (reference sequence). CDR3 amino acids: CASRPLVTGVDTQYF. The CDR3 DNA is TGTGCCAGCAGGCCGCTAGTAACTGGTGTGGATACGCAGTATTTT.